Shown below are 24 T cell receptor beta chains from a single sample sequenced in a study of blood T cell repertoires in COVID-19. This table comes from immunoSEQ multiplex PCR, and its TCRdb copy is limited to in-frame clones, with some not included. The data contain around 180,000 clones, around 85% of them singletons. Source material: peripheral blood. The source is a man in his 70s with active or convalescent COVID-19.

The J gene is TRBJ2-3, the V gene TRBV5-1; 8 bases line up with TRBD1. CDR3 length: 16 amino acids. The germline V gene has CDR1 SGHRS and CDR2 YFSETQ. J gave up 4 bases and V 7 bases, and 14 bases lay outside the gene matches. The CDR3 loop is CASESGDRGIADTQYF. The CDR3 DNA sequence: TGCGCCAGCGAATCGGGAGACAGGGGCATTGCAGATACGCAGTATTTT.

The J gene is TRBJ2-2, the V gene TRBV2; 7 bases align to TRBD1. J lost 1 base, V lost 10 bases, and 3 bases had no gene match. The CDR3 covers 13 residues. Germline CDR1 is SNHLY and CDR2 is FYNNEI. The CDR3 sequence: CAIRTGNTGELFF. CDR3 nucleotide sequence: TGTGCCATCCGGACAGGGAACACCGGGGAGCTGTTTTTT.

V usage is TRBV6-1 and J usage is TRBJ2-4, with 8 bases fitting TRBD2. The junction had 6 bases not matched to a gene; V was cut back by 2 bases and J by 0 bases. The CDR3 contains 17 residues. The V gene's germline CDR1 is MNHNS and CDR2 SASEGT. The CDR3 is CASSELAGSIAKNIQYF. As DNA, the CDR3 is TGTGCCAGCAGTGAACTAGCGGGCTCGATAGCCAAAAACATTCAGTACTTC.

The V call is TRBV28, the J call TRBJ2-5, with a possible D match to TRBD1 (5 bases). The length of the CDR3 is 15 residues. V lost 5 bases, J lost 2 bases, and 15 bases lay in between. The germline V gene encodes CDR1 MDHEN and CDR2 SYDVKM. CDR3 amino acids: CASSPFPREQETQYF. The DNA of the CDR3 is TGTGCCAGCAGTCCATTCCCCAGGGAACAAGAGACCCAGTACTTC.

DNA for the CDR3: TGTGCCAGTAGCCGGCCCTCGGGAACCGGCTACGAGCAGTACTTC. Amino acids: CASSRPSGTGYEQYF. The gene calls are TRBV19 and TRBJ2-7, with TRBD2 as a possible D gene (5 bases). The V gene's germline CDR1 is LNHDA and CDR2 SQIVND (reference sequence). V gave up 6 bases and J gave up 3 bases, with 18 bases separating them. The CDR3 is 15 amino acids.

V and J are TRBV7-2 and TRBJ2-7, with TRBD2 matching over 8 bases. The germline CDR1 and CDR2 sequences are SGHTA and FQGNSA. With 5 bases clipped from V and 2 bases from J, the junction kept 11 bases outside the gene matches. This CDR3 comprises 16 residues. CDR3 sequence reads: CASSPRTAGAAYEQYF. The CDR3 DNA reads TGTGCCAGCAGCCCGAGAACAGCGGGGGCCGCCTACGAGCAGTACTTC.

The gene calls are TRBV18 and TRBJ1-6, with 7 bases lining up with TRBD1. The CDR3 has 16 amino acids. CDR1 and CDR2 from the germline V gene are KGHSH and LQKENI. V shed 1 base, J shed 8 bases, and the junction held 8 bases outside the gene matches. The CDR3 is CASSPRDRDLHSPLHF. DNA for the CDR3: TGTGCCAGCTCACCACGAGACAGGGACCTTCATTCACCCCTCCACTTT.

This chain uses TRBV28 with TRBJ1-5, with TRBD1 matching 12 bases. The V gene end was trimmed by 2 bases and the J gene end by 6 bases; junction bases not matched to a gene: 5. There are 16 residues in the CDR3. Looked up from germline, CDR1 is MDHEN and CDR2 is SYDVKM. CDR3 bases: TGTGCCAGCAGTTTAAGCGGGGGACAGGGGGCTCAGCCCCAGCATTTT. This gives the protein CASSLSGGQGAQPQHF.

In DNA form, the CDR3 reads TGCAGCTTCCGGACAGGGGACAATAATTCACCCCTCCACTTT. Residues: CSFRTGDNNSPLHF. The V and J genes are TRBV29-1 and TRBJ1-6; 9 bases fit TRBD1. This CDR3 contains 14 residues. J gave up 5 bases and V 8 bases, and 7 bases lay outside the gene matches. Germline-derived CDR1 and CDR2 are SQVTM and ANQGSEA.

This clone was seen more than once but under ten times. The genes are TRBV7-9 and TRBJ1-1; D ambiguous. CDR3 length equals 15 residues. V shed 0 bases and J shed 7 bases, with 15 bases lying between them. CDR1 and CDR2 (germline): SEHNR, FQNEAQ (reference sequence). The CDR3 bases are TGTGCCAGCAGCTTAGCGTCGCGCGGGGTCTATGAAGCTTTCTTT. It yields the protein CASSLASRGVYEAFF. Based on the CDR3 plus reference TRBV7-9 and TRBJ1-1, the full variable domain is DTGVSQNPRHKITKRGQNVTFRCDPISEHNRLYWYRQTLGQGPEFLTYFQNEAQLEKSRLLSDRFSAERPKGSFSTLEIQRTEQGDSAMYLCASSLASRGVYEAFFGQGTRLTVV.

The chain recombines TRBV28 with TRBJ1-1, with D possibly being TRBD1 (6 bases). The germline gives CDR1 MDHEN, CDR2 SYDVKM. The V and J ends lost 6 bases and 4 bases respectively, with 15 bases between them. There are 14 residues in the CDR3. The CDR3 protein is CASSRGGGSTEAFF. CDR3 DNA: TGTGCCAGCAGCAGAGGGGGGGGTTCCACTGAAGCTTTCTTT.

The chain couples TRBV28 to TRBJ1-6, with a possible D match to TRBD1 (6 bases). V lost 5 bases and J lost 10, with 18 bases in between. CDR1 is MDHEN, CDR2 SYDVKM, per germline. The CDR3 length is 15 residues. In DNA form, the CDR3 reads TGTGCCAGCAGTCCCTCAGGGGCCCTTGGGTCACCCCTCCACTTT. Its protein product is CASSPSGALGSPLHF.

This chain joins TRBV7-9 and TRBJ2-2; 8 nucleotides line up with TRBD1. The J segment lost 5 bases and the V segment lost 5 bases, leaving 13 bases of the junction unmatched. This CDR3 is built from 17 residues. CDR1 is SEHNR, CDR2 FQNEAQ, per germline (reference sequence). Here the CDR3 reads CASSIPVGQEETGELFF. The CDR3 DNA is TGTGCCAGCAGCATACCCGTGGGACAGGAGGAGACCGGGGAGCTGTTTTTT.

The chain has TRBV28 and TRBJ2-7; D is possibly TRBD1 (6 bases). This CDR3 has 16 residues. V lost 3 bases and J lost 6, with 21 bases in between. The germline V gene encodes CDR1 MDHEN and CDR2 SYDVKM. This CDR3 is CASSFRQVSSSSEQYF. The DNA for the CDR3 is TGTGCCAGCAGTTTCCGACAGGTTAGTTCTTCGAGCGAGCAGTACTTC.

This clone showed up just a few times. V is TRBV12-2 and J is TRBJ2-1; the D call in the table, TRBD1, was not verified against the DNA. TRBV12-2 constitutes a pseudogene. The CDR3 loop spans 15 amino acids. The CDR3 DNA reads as TGTGCAAGTCGCTCCGGACAGGGGGTCTACAATGAGCAGTTCTTC. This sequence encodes CASRSGQGVYNEQFF.

DNA for the CDR3: TGTGCCAGTAGCCAGGGGGCGCCTTGGGGAGAGACCCAGTACTTC. Encoded protein: CASSQGAPWGETQYF. This chain connects TRBV19 to TRBJ2-5; 8 bases align to TRBD1. Germline V CDR1 and CDR2: LNHDA, SQIVND (reference sequence). Unmatched junction bases numbered 10, after V lost 6 bases and J lost 4 bases. This CDR3 has 15 residues.

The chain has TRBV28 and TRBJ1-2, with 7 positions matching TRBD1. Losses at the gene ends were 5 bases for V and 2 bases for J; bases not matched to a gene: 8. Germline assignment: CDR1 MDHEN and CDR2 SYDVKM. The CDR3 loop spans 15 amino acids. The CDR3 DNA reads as TGTGCCAGCAGTCCGCCGGGACAGCAAAACTATGGCTACACCTTC. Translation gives CASSPPGQQNYGYTF.

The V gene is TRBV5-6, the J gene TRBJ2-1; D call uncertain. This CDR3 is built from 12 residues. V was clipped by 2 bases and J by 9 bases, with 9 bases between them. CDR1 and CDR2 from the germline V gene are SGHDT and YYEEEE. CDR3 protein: CASSFRVGEQFF. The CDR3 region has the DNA TGTGCCAGCAGCTTCCGGGTAGGTGAGCAGTTCTTC.

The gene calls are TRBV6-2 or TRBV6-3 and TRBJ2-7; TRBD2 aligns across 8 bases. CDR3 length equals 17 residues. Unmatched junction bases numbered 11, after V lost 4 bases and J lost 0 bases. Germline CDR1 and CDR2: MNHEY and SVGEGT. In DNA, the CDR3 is TGTGCCAGCAGTTCAATGGCGGGGGGCCTCTACTCCTACGAGCAGTACTTC. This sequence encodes CASSSMAGGLYSYEQYF.

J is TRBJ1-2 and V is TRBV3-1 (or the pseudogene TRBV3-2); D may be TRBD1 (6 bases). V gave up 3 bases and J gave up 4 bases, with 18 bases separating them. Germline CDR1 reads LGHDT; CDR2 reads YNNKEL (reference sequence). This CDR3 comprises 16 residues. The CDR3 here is CASSQGGSGHLYGYTF. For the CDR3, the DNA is TGTGCCAGCAGCCAGGGCGGGTCGGGACACCTCTATGGCTACACCTTC.

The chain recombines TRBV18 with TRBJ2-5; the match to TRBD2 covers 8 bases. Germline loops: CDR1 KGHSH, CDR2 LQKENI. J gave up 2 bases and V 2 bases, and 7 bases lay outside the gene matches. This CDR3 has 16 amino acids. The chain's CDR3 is CASSPVTGGIQETQYF. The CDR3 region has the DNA TGTGCCAGCTCACCAGTAACGGGAGGGATTCAAGAGACCCAGTACTTC. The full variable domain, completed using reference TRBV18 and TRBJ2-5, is NAGVMQNPRHLVRRRGQEARLRCSPMKGHSHVYWYRQLPEEGLKFMVYLQKENIIDESGMPKERFSAEFPKEGPSILRIQQVVRGDSAAYFCASSPVTGGIQETQYFGPGTRLLVL.

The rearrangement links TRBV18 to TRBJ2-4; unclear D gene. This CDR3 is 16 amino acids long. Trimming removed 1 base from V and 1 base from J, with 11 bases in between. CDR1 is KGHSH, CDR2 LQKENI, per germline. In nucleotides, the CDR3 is TGTGCCAGCTCACCACAAAGGAACGGGGCCAAAAACATTCAGTACTTC. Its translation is CASSPQRNGAKNIQYF.

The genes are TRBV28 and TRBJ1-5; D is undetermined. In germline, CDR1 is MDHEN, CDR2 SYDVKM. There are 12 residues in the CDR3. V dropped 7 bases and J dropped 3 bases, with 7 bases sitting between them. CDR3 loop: CASTGNNQPQHF. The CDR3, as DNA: TGTGCCAGCACAGGAAACAATCAGCCCCAGCATTTT.

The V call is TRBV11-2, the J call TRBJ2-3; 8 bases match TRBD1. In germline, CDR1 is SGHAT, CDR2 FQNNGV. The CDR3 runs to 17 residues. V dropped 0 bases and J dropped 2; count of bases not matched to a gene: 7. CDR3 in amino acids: CASSLDRTGPSTDTQYF. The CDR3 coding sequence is TGTGCCAGCAGCTTAGACCGGACAGGGCCTTCCACAGATACGCAGTATTTT.